The 18 T cell receptor beta chains listed next were all sequenced from one sample in a study of blood T cells in healthy people across ages. For the second PCR, which ran for 7 to 11 cycles, a sample-barcoded 5' primer and a J-beta primer mix were used. TCRdb passed the 5' RACE reads through MiXCR, listing each CDR3 protein once. The top ten clones hold 23% of a sample with some 1.8 million distinct CDR3 sequences, roughly 43% of them seen once. The sample comprised blood. Source of these receptors: a human donor in good health.

This sequence joins TRBV10-3 and TRBJ2-2; TRBD1 matches at 10 bases. This CDR3 spans 16 amino acids. Germline V gene sequence: CDR1 ENHRY, CDR2 SYGVKD. V shed 10 bases, J shed 0 bases, and the junction held 8 bases outside the gene matches. The CDR3 reads CATTGGEASNTGELFF. CDR3 coding DNA: TGTGCCACGACAGGGGGCGAAGCTTCGAACACCGGGGAGCTGTTTTTT.

The CDR3 nucleotides read TGTGCCAGCAGTCCAATAGGGAGGGCGCGTGAGTACTTC. Its translation is CASSPIGRAREYF. This chain joins TRBV12-3 or TRBV12-4 and TRBJ2-5, with 7 bases matching TRBD2. The trim removed 5 bases at V and 12 bases at J, leaving 12 bases unmatched. The CDR3 runs to 13 residues.

This clonotype was picked up many times. V is TRBV6-5 and J is TRBJ2-7; 9 nucleotides align to TRBD1. J gave up 1 base and V 6 bases, and 4 bases lay outside the gene matches. Germline V gene sequence: CDR1 MNHEY, CDR2 SVGAGI. The length of the CDR3 is 14 residues. The CDR3 coding sequence is TGTGCCAGCAGGTGGACAGGGGCATCCTACGAGCAGTACTTC. It codes for CASRWTGASYEQYF.

This chain joins TRBV12-3 or TRBV12-4 and TRBJ1-2; 7 nucleotides match TRBD1. CDR3 length: 15 amino acids. After removal of 5 bases from V and 2 bases from J, the junction contained 8 bases not matched to a gene. The CDR3 region is CASSPYIQGNYGYTF. CDR3 sequence (DNA): TGTGCCAGCAGTCCCTACATACAGGGGAACTATGGCTACACCTTC.

This rearrangement joins TRBV5-1 to TRBJ2-1; perhaps D is TRBD1 or TRBD2 (7 bases each). The V end was cut by 3 bases, the J end by 14 bases, with 15 bases between. CDR3 size: 12 residues. Germline CDR1 is SGHRS and CDR2 is YFSETQ. The CDR3 DNA reads TGCGCCAGCAGCTATGCAGGGGGGGATGAGTTCTTC. As protein: CASSYAGGDEFF.

CDR3 bases: TGTGCCAGCAGTAGACAGGATATCGGAGCTTTCTTT. This codes for CASSRQDIGAFF. This chain uses TRBV12-3 or TRBV12-4 with TRBJ1-1, with D perhaps TRBD1 (6 bases). The CDR3 covers 12 residues. Trimming cost V 5 bases and J 10 bases, with 14 bases left between them.

The rearrangement links TRBV7-9 to TRBJ1-6; TRBD1 might be the D (5 bases). V was shortened by 2 bases and J by 9 bases, with 14 bases between the two germline ends. This CDR3 region has 15 residues. The V gene's germline CDR1 is SEHNR and CDR2 FQNEAQ (reference sequence). The CDR3 region has the DNA TGTGCCAGCAGCTTACTCAGGGATAGTAGTTCACCCCTCCACTTT. Translated, it gives CASSLLRDSSSPLHF.

The J gene is TRBJ2-7, the V gene TRBV3-1, with D possibly called TRBD1 or TRBD2 (5 bases each). From germline, CDR1 is LGHDT and CDR2 YNNKEL (reference sequence). Trimming removed 2 bases at V and 2 bases at J, with 16 bases between. This CDR3 comprises 16 residues. Written as DNA, the CDR3 is TGTGCCAGCAGCCAACTACCCACGGGACCCACCTACGAGCAGTACTTC. Its protein is CASSQLPTGPTYEQYF.

The CDR3 sequence is CASSHDRDRHQPQHF. The CDR3 DNA is TGCGCCAGCAGCCACGACCGGGACCGTCATCAGCCCCAGCATTTT. The chain recombines TRBV4-1 with TRBJ1-5; weak D call: TRBD1 (5 bases). The CDR3 sequence is 15 residues long. Trimming removed 3 bases at V and 5 bases at J, with 14 bases between. CDR1 and CDR2 from the germline V gene are MGHRA and YSYEKL.

The rearrangement joins TRBV12-3 or TRBV12-4 to TRBJ1-5; 7 bases line up with TRBD1. The CDR3 covers 14 residues. J was trimmed by 6 bases and V by 1 base; bases with no gene match: 3. The CDR3 coding sequence is TGTGCCAGCAGTTTAGGGGCAGGGGGTCAGCCCCAGCATTTT. Translating gives CASSLGAGGQPQHF.

This sequence joins TRBV5-1 and TRBJ2-1, with 10 bases matching TRBD2. The ends lost 4 bases at V and 6 bases at J; junction bases unmatched: 10. The V gene's germline CDR1 is SGHRS and CDR2 YFSETQ. CDR3 size: 16 residues. The CDR3 sequence is CASSHPGSGGANEQFF. CDR3 nucleotide sequence: TGCGCCAGCAGCCATCCGGGGAGCGGGGGGGCCAATGAGCAGTTCTTC.

The chain links TRBV9 to TRBJ1-1, with D unclear. Deletions cut 3 bases from V and 6 bases from J, with 12 bases between. CDR1 and CDR2 from the germline V gene are SGDLS and YYNGEE. The CDR3 consists of 13 residues. The CDR3 DNA sequence: TGTGCCAGCAGCGCCGACATCTACTCTGAAGCTTTCTTT. This codes for CASSADIYSEAFF.

This clonotype was seen only a few times. The rearrangement links TRBV7-2 to TRBJ2-3; either TRBD1 or TRBD2 may fit D (6 bases each). Germline V gene lookup returns CDR1 SGHTA and CDR2 FQGNSA. CDR3 length equals 16 residues. Trimming cost V 1 base and J 9 bases, with 20 bases left between them. CDR3 DNA sequence: TGTGCCAGCAGCTTAGTGGGGGGACAAGGGGGTGGAACGCAGTATTTT. This encodes CASSLVGGQGGGTQYF.

The chain links TRBV29-1 to TRBJ1-2; no definite D call. Trimming took off 4 bases at V and 6 bases at J, with 18 bases between the two ends. The germline V gene has CDR1 SQVTM and CDR2 ANQGSEA. The CDR3 loop spans 14 amino acids. CDR3 protein: CSVGIQAEVHGYTF. The CDR3 DNA follows: TGCAGCGTTGGGATTCAGGCCGAAGTGCATGGCTACACCTTC.

This clonotype turned up a few times. The rearrangement joins TRBV9 to TRBJ2-1; 9 bases are shared with TRBD1. The germline CDR1 and CDR2 sequences are SGDLS and YYNGEE. CDR3 length: 15 residues. The trim removed 3 bases at V and 6 bases at J, leaving 7 bases unmatched. This CDR3 reads CASSAGTGLGNEQFF. CDR3 in DNA: TGTGCCAGCAGCGCCGGGACAGGGTTAGGCAATGAGCAGTTCTTC.

The gene calls are TRBV9 and TRBJ1-6; 9 bases are a match to TRBD1. V gave up 0 bases and J gave up 10 bases; unmatched junction bases: 5. This CDR3 is 15 amino acids long. CDR1 and CDR2 (germline): SGDLS, YYNGEE. Here the CDR3 DNA reads TGTGCCAGCAGCGTAGACGGACAGGGGAGGTCACCCCTCCACTTT. Residues: CASSVDGQGRSPLHF.

This clonotype has a handful of counts. The CDR3 DNA reads as TGTGCCAGCAGTTCCGGGACTCACACCGGGGAGCTGTTTTTT. Translated, it gives CASSSGTHTGELFF. The rearrangement joins TRBV6-6 to TRBJ2-2, with a possible D match to TRBD2 (6 bases). The germline V gene has CDR1 MNHNY and CDR2 SVGAGI (reference sequence). The CDR3 runs 14 residues. Trimming shortened V by 4 bases and J by 3 bases, and 9 bases separated the two germline ends.

CDR3 region: CASSQEASGRTDTQYF. CDR3 DNA sequence: TGTGCCAGCAGCCAAGAGGCTAGCGGGCGCACAGATACGCAGTATTTT. V is TRBV4-2 and J is TRBJ2-3, with 8 positions matching TRBD2. The germline V gene encodes CDR1 LGHNA and CDR2 YNFKEQ. This CDR3 contains 16 residues. The V and J ends lost 0 bases and 1 base, in that order; junction bases with no gene match: 3.